The 8 T cell receptor beta chains below were found in one sample sequenced in a study of tumor T cells in aggressive B-cell lymphoma. Produced via immunoSEQ multiplex PCR; TCRdb's table is partial and in-frame only. The table shows 1,500 or so clones, with just over 90% occurring only once. Input material: tumor tissue. The source is an adult with diffuse large B cell lymphoma.

The chain has TRBV5-1 and TRBJ2-5; possible D gene TRBD2, 5 bases. V was pared by 9 bases and J by 2 bases, with 17 bases between. Looked up from germline, CDR1 is SGHRS and CDR2 is YFSETQ. The CDR3 is 14 amino acids. The CDR3 here is CATSPGILQETQYF. The CDR3 nucleotides read TGCGCCACCTCTCCGGGGATACTGCAAGAGACCCAGTACTTC.

The rearrangement links TRBV7-9 to TRBJ1-2; a weak D match, TRBD1 (5 bases). V lost 8 bases and J 4 bases, leaving 14 bases between the germline ends. Germline V gene lookup returns CDR1 SEHNR and CDR2 FQNEAQ (reference sequence). The CDR3 consists of 13 residues. The CDR3 DNA follows: TGTGCCAGCTCCTTGGACACAGCCTATGGCTACACCTTC. Its translation: CASSLDTAYGYTF.

The gene calls are TRBV6-1 and TRBJ1-5; possibly TRBD1 for D (6 bases). There are 16 residues in the CDR3. From germline, CDR1 is MNHNS and CDR2 SASEGT. Deletions cut 4 bases from V and 6 bases from J, with 19 bases between. CDR3 DNA sequence: TGTGCCAGCAGTGGGGAGAGTGCAGGGGCGGGTCAGCCCCAGCATTTT. It is translated as CASSGESAGAGQPQHF.

This clone was recorded once. The CDR3 spells CASSLRLRPGNTIYF. In DNA, the CDR3 is TGTGCCAGCAGCTTGAGACTAAGACCTGGAAACACCATATATTTT. V and J are TRBV5-5 and TRBJ1-3; no clear D gene. Germline-derived CDR1 and CDR2 are SGHKS and YYEKEE (reference sequence). CDR3 length equals 15 residues. V was cut by 1 base and J by 2 bases, with 10 bases left in between.

This clone appeared a single time. The germline gene is not matched at one end of the junction; a read error may be the cause. J is TRBJ1-6 and V is TRBV5-1, with 9 bases matching TRBD1. Germline CDR1 and CDR2: SGHRS and YFSETQ. This CDR3 has 13 amino acids. CDR3 DNA: TGCGCCAGTAGCTCCGGACAGGGGACACCCCTCCACTTT. It codes for CASSSGQGTPLHF. Full variable domain (missing parts from reference TRBV5-1 and TRBJ1-6): KAGVTQTPRYLIKTRGQQVTLSCSPISGHRSVSWYQQTPGQGLQFLFEYFSETQRNKGNFPGRFSGRQFSNSRSEMNVSTLELGDSALYLCASSSGQGTPLHFGNGTRLTVT.

The rearrangement uses TRBV28 and TRBJ1-5; 7 bases match TRBD1. CDR3 length equals 15 residues. V lost 4 bases, J lost 0 bases, and 3 bases stayed unmatched. Germline CDR1 reads MDHEN; CDR2 reads SYDVKM. CDR3 DNA sequence: TGTGCCAGCAGTTCCGGGACAGTTAGCAATCAGCCCCAGCATTTT. It encodes CASSSGTVSNQPQHF.

V is TRBV27 and J is TRBJ1-1; D perhaps matches TRBD1 (6 bases). This CDR3 contains 13 residues. From germline, CDR1 is MNHEY and CDR2 SMNVEV (reference sequence). V was clipped by 3 bases and J by 5 bases, with 10 bases between them. CDR3 DNA: TGTGCCAGCAGTTTCGGGGGGCATACTGAAGCTTTCTTT. Protein product: CASSFGGHTEAFF.

V is TRBV7-3 and J is TRBJ1-1; D unclear. CDR3 length: 15 amino acids. Germline CDR1 is SGHTA and CDR2 is FQGTGA. Trimming left V 5 bases short and J 1 base short, with 14 bases between. For the CDR3, the DNA is TGTGCCAGCAGCCCGAACCCCGACAAGAACACTGAAGCTTTCTTT. It specifies CASSPNPDKNTEAFF.